The 3 T cell receptor beta chains listed next were all sequenced from one sample in a study of technical replicates of blood from a few donors. Here immunoSEQ multiplex PCR was the method, and the copy in TCRdb shows in-frame clones only, minus some. Among roughly 76,000 clones listed, 75% to 95% were seen once. The sequencing sample was made of T cells isolated from PBMCs. The receptors were gathered from a human donor in good health. Some clones in this sample may be carry-over from other donors' samples.

The CDR3 loop reads CASSLPIAGEGVNIQYF. CDR3 in DNA: TGTGCCAGCAGCTTACCCATAGCGGGAGAGGGAGTAAACATTCAGTACTTC. The chain carries TRBV7-2 and TRBJ2-4; 9 nucleotides match TRBD2. CDR3 length equals 17 residues. Germline V gene lookup returns CDR1 SGHTA and CDR2 FQGNSA. V was clipped by 2 bases and J by 6 bases; unmatched bases: 11.

The table lists this clone with a few counts. The chain carries TRBV19 and TRBJ2-3; 10 bases match TRBD1. The CDR3 sequence is 15 residues long. The germline gives CDR1 LNHDA, CDR2 SQIVND (reference sequence). Germline trimming cut 4 bases from V and 2 bases from J; bases unmatched to any gene: 3. CDR3 nucleotide sequence: TGTGCCAGTAGTAGGGGACAGGGGTACACAGATACGCAGTATTTT. Protein: CASSRGQGYTDTQYF.

The gene calls are TRBV29-1 and TRBJ2-3; 14 positions agree with TRBD2. V trimming: 6 bases; J trimming: 3 bases; junction bases outside the gene matches: 11. CDR1 is SQVTM and CDR2 is ANQGSEA in the germline V gene. The CDR3 has 17 residues. CDR3 DNA: TGCAGCGTGGGAGGGACTAGCGGGAGCGCGGGGACAGATACGCAGTATTTT. The encoded protein is CSVGGTSGSAGTDTQYF.